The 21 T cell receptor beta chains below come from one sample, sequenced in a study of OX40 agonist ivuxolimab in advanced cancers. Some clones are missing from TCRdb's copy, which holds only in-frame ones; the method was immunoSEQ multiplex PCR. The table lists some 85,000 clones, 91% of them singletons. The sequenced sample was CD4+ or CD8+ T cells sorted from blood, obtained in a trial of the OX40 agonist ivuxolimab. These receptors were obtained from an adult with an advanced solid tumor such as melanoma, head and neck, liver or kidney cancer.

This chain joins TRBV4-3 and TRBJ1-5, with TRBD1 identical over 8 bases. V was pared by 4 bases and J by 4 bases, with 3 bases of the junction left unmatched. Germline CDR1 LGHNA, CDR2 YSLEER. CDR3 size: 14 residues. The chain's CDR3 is CASSPNRGNQPQHF. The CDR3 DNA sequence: TGCGCCAGCAGCCCGAACAGGGGGAATCAGCCCCAGCATTTT.

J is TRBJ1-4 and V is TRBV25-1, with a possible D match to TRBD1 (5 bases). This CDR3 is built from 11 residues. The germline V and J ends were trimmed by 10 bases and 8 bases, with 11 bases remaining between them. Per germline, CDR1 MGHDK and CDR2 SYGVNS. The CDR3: CATKGNEKLFF. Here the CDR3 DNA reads TGTGCCACCAAGGGGAACGAAAAACTGTTTTTT.

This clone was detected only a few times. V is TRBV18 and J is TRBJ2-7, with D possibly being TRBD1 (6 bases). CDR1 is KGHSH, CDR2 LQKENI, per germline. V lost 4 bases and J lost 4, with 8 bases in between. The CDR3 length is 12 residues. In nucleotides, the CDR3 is TGTGCCAGCTCACGAGACAGGTACGAGCAGTACTTC. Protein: CASSRDRYEQYF.

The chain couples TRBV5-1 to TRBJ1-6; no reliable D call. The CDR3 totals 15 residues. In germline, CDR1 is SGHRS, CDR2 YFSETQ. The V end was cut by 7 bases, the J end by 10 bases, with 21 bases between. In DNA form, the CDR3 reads TGCGCCAGCTCCCTTCAGTGGGCGGAGGGCTCACCCCTCCACTTT. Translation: CASSLQWAEGSPLHF.

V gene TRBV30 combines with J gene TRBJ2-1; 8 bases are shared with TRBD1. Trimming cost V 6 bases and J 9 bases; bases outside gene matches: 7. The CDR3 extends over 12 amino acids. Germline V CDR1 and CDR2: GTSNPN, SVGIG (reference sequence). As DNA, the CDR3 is TGTGCCTGCGACAGGGGTGGGAGTGAGCAGTTCTTC. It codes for CACDRGGSEQFF.

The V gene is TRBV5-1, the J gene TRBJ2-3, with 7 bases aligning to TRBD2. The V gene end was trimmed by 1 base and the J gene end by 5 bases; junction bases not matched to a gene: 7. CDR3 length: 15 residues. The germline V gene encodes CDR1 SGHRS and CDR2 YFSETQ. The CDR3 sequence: CASSLQAGERDTQYF. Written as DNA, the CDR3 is TGCGCCAGCAGCTTGCAGGCGGGAGAAAGAGATACGCAGTATTTT.

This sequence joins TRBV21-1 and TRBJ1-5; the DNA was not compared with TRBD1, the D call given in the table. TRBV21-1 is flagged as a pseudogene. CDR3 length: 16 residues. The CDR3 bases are TGTGCCAGCAGGGGACAGGGGCCCCGCAGGCATCAGCCCCAGCATTTT. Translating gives CASRGQGPRRHQPQHF.

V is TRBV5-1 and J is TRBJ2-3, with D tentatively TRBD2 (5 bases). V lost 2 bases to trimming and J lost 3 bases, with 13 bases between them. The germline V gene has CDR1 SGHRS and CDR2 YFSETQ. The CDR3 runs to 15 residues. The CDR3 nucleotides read TGCGCCAGCAGCTTTGCTAGCCAAAGGACAGATACGCAGTATTTT. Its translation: CASSFASQRTDTQYF.

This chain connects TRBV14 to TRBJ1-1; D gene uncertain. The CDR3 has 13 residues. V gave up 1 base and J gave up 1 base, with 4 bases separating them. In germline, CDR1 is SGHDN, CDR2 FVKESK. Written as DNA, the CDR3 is TGTGCCAGCAGCCAAGGCCCGAACACTGAAGCTTTCTTT. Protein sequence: CASSQGPNTEAFF.

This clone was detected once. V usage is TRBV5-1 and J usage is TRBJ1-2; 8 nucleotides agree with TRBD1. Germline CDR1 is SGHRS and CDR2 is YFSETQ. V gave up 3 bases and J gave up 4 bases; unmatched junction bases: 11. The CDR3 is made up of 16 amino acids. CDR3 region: CASSSGQGGSLYGYTF. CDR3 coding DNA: TGCGCCAGCAGCTCAGGACAGGGTGGATCACTCTATGGCTACACCTTC.

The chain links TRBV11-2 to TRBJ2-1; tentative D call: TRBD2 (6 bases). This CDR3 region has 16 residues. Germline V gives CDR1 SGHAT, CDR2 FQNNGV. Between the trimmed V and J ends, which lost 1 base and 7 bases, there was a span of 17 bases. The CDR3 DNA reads TGTGCCAGCAGCTTAGTAGCGGCCCTCCTGGGGAATGAGCAGTTCTTC. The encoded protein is CASSLVAALLGNEQFF. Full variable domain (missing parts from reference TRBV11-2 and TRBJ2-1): EAGVAQSPRYKIIEKRQSVAFWCNPISGHATLYWYQQILGQGPKLLIQFQNNGVVDDSQLPKDRFSAERLKGVDSTLKIQPAKLEDSAVYLCASSLVAALLGNEQFFGPGTRLTVL.

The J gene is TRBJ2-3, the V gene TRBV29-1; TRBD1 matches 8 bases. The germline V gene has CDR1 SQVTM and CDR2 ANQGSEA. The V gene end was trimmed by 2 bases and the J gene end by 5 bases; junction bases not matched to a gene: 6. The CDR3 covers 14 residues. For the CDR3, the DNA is TGCAGCGTTGAACAGGGGGCGCGGGGAGATACGCAGTATTTT. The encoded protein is CSVEQGARGDTQYF.

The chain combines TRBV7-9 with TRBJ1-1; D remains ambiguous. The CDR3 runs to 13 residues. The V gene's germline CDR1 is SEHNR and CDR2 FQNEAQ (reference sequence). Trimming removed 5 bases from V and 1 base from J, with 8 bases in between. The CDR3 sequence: CASSGETNTEAFF. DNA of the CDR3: TGTGCCAGCAGCGGCGAGACGAACACTGAAGCTTTCTTT.

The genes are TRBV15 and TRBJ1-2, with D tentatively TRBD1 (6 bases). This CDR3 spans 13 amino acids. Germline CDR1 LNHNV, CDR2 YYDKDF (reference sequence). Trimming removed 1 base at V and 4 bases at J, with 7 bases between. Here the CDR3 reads CATSRVGAYGYTF. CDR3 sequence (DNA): TGTGCCACCAGCAGAGTGGGGGCCTATGGCTACACCTTC.

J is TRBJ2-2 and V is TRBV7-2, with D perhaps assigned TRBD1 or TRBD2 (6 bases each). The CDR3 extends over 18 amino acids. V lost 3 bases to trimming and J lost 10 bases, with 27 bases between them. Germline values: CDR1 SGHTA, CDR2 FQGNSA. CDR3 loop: CASSLRPWGAGPRVELFF. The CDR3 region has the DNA TGTGCCAGCAGCTTGAGACCCTGGGGGGCGGGACCTCGTGTGGAGCTGTTTTTT.

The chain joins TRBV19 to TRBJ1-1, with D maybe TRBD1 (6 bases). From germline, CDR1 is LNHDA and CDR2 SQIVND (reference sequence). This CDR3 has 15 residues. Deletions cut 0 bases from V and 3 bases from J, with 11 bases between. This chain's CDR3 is CASSIEQGRYTEAFF. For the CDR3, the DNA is TGTGCCAGTAGTATAGAGCAGGGGCGATACACTGAAGCTTTCTTT.

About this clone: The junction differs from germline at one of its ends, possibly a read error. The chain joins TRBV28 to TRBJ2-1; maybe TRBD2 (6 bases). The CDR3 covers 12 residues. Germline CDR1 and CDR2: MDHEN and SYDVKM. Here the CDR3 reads CALEGLGNEQFF. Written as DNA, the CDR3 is TGCGCCTTGGAGGGCCTTGGTAATGAGCAGTTCTTC.

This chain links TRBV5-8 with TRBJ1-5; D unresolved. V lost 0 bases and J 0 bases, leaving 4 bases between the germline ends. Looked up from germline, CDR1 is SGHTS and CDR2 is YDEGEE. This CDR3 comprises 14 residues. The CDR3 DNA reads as TGTGCCAGCAGCTTGGACTATAGCAATCAGCCCCAGCATTTT. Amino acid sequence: CASSLDYSNQPQHF.

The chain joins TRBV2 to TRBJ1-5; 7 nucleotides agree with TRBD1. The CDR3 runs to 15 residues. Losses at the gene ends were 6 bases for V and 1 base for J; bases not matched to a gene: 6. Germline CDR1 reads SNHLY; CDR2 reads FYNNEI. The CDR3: CASRSQGESNQPQHF. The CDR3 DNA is TGTGCCAGCAGGAGTCAGGGGGAAAGCAATCAGCCCCAGCATTTT.

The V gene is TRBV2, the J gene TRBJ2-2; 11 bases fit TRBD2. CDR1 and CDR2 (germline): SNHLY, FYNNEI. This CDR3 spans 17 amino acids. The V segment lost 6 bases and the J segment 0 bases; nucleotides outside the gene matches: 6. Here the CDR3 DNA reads TGTGCCAGCAGATCCTGGACTAGCGGGTCGAACACCGGGGAGCTGTTTTTT. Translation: CASRSWTSGSNTGELFF.

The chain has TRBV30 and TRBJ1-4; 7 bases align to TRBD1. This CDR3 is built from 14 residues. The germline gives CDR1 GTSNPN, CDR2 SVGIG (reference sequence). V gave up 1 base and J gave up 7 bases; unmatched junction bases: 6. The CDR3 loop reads CAWSAIRTGEKLFF. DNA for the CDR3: TGTGCCTGGAGTGCGATTCGGACAGGTGAAAAACTGTTTTTT.